These 14 T cell receptor beta chains originate from one sample sequenced in a study of blood T cell repertoires in COVID-19. Only in-frame clones appear in the TCRdb table, and some are missing; sequencing was by immunoSEQ multiplex PCR. The sample contains about 170,000 clones, approximately 84% of which appear only once. Sample: peripheral blood. These receptors all stem from a woman aged 80 or over with COVID-19, enrolled during active disease.

This chain joins TRBV9 and TRBJ1-4, with 9 nucleotides matching TRBD1. After removal of 0 bases from V and 8 bases from J, the junction contained 5 bases not matched to a gene. The CDR3 consists of 15 residues. The germline gives CDR1 SGDLS, CDR2 YYNGEE. The CDR3 is CASSVGTGATEKLFF. The CDR3 nucleotides are TGTGCCAGCAGCGTAGGGACAGGGGCAACCGAAAAACTGTTTTTT.

The chain recombines TRBV9 with TRBJ2-1; TRBD2 is a possible D gene (6 bases). Germline V gives CDR1 SGDLS, CDR2 YYNGEE. Trimming left V 0 bases short and J 1 base short, with 8 bases between. CDR3 length: 15 amino acids. This CDR3 reads CASSVAGVSYNEQFF. The CDR3 DNA follows: TGTGCCAGCAGCGTAGCGGGGGTTTCCTACAATGAGCAGTTCTTC.

This clone was recorded once. The chain combines TRBV28 with TRBJ2-2; TRBD1 matches at 9 bases. Germline lookup yields CDR1 MDHEN and CDR2 SYDVKM. V trimming: 5 bases; J trimming: 6 bases; junction bases outside the gene matches: 4. The CDR3 runs 14 residues. CDR3 loop: CASSMTGGSGELFF. CDR3 nucleotides: TGTGCCAGCAGTATGACAGGGGGTTCCGGGGAGCTGTTTTTT.

V and J are TRBV4-2 and TRBJ2-1; D is perhaps TRBD2 (7 bases). The CDR3 runs 15 residues. Germline V gene sequence: CDR1 LGHNA, CDR2 YNFKEQ. V was shortened by 0 bases and J by 6 bases, with 12 bases between the two germline ends. CDR3 in amino acids: CASSQDGGRGNEQFF. The CDR3 coding sequence is TGTGCCAGCAGCCAAGACGGGGGGCGTGGCAATGAGCAGTTCTTC.

The V and J genes are TRBV12-3 or TRBV12-4 and TRBJ2-4, with D possibly TRBD1 on 5 matching bases. V was cut by 2 bases and J by 5 bases, with 7 bases left in between. The CDR3 has 13 amino acids. DNA for the CDR3: TGTGCCAGCAGTTTAAAGGGGCAAAACATTCAGTACTTC. Amino acid sequence: CASSLKGQNIQYF.

CDR3 in amino acids: CAWSVSQYNEQFF. The CDR3 bases are TGTGCCTGGAGTGTTTCCCAATACAATGAGCAGTTCTTC. The chain recombines TRBV30 with TRBJ2-1; D unclear. The CDR3 covers 13 residues. Trimming removed 0 bases at V and 4 bases at J, with 7 bases between. The germline V gene encodes CDR1 GTSNPN and CDR2 SVGIG (reference sequence).

V usage is TRBV18 and J usage is TRBJ2-7; 13 positions match TRBD2. This CDR3 contains 15 residues. J lost 7 bases, V lost 4 bases, and 7 bases had no gene match. The germline V gene encodes CDR1 KGHSH and CDR2 LQKENI. The CDR3 sequence: CASSLGLAGSREQYF. CDR3 coding DNA: TGTGCCAGCTCACTGGGACTAGCGGGGAGTCGGGAGCAGTACTTC.

The chain is built from TRBV5-1 and TRBJ2-1; perhaps TRBD2 as D (5 bases). The CDR3 loop spans 15 amino acids. Germline assignment: CDR1 SGHRS and CDR2 YFSETQ. Trimming removed 0 bases at V and 5 bases at J, with 12 bases between. CDR3 nucleotides: TGCGCCAGCAGCTTGGACTCCCCGGGGAACAATGAGCAGTTCTTC. Translated, it gives CASSLDSPGNNEQFF.

V and J are TRBV27 and TRBJ1-2; D is undetermined. The V gene lost 3 bases and the J gene lost 5 bases, with 13 bases spanning the gap. Germline loops: CDR1 MNHEY, CDR2 SMNVEV (reference sequence). CDR3 length: 14 amino acids. The CDR3 DNA reads TGTGCCAGCAGTTTTGCCGGGGAGATGTATGGCTACACCTTC. It encodes CASSFAGEMYGYTF.

This clone has a handful of counts. V and J are TRBV7-9 and TRBJ1-6, with 8 bases lining up with TRBD1. The germline V gene has CDR1 SEHNR and CDR2 FQNEAQ (reference sequence). The CDR3 runs to 14 residues. The V segment lost 5 bases and the J segment 7 bases; nucleotides outside the gene matches: 4. The CDR3, as DNA: TGTGCCAGCAGCATGGGACAGGCGAATTCACCCCTCCACTTT. This gives the protein CASSMGQANSPLHF. The variable domain in full, with the rest retrieved from reference TRBV7-9 and TRBJ1-6, is DTGVSQNPRHKITKRGQNVTFRCDPISEHNRLYWYRQTLGQGPEFLTYFQNEAQLEKSRLLSDRFSAERPKGSFSTLEIQRTEQGDSAMYLCASSMGQANSPLHFGNGTRLTVT.

The chain recombines TRBV5-1 with TRBJ2-7, with D possibly TRBD2 on 5 matching bases. V shed 2 bases and J shed 0 bases, with 12 bases lying between them. Germline V gives CDR1 SGHRS, CDR2 YFSETQ. The CDR3 totals 15 residues. CDR3 bases: TGCGCCAGCAGCTTTGGGATAGCGAACTCCTACGAGCAGTACTTC. Encoded protein: CASSFGIANSYEQYF.

The chain couples TRBV15 to TRBJ1-4; 8 nucleotides line up with TRBD1. Germline V lookup: CDR1 LNHNV, CDR2 YYDKDF (reference sequence). V gave up 3 bases and J gave up 4 bases; unmatched junction bases: 1. The CDR3 runs to 14 residues. The CDR3 DNA is TGTGCCACCAGCAGGGACAGGGTTAATGAAAAACTGTTTTTT. Protein product: CATSRDRVNEKLFF.

This clone showed up just once. The V call is TRBV6-2 or TRBV6-3, the J call TRBJ2-5, with 13 bases fitting TRBD2. The trim removed 2 bases at V and 0 bases at J, leaving 0 bases unmatched. The CDR3 length is 16 residues. Germline loops: CDR1 MNHEY, CDR2 SVGEGT. The CDR3 region is CASSYGLAGDQETQYF. In nucleotides, the CDR3 is TGTGCCAGCAGTTACGGACTAGCGGGGGACCAAGAGACCCAGTACTTC.

This clone appeared a few times. The V gene is TRBV5-1, the J gene TRBJ2-7, with unresolved D. V was trimmed by 2 bases and J by 7 bases, leaving 13 bases between them. The germline gives CDR1 SGHRS, CDR2 YFSETQ. CDR3 length equals 13 residues. CDR3 DNA sequence: TGCGCCAGCAGCTTCAATCCTGAGTGGGAGCAGTACTTC. It translates to CASSFNPEWEQYF.